What follows are 9 T cell receptor beta chains derived from one specimen sequenced in a study of blood T cell repertoires in COVID-19. TCRdb's table, derived via immunoSEQ multiplex PCR, lists solely in-frame clones and lacks some. In the table there are about 74,000 clones, 60% to 85% of which are singletons. The sequenced sample consisted of peripheral blood. Receptors originate from a man aged 70-80 years with acute or convalescent COVID-19.

V and J are TRBV9 and TRBJ2-1; D remains unclear. This CDR3 contains 13 residues. V shed 3 bases and J shed 11 bases, with 15 bases lying between them. Germline CDR1 SGDLS, CDR2 YYNGEE. The CDR3 nucleotides read TGTGCCAGCAGCGCCATTGACCGGGTTCAGCAGTTCTTC. Translation: CASSAIDRVQQFF.

This chain uses TRBV21-1 with TRBJ2-3; TRBD2 is taken as the D call from the table, unchecked against the DNA. TRBV21-1 has pseudogene status. The CDR3 contains 16 residues. For the CDR3, the DNA is TGTGCCAGCAGCAATCGCCTACCCCCGGTTTCTGATACGCAGTATTTT. Translating it yields CASSNRLPPVSDTQYF.

The CDR3 spells CSVVGEPETQYF. As DNA, the CDR3 is TGCAGCGTAGTAGGGGAACCAGAGACCCAGTACTTC. V gene TRBV29-1 combines with J gene TRBJ2-5, with D possibly matching TRBD1 (5 bases). This CDR3 spans 12 amino acids. Germline CDR1 SQVTM, CDR2 ANQGSEA. V was clipped by 6 bases and J by 4 bases, with 12 bases between them.

V is TRBV6-6 and J is TRBJ2-1; TRBD1 matches at 7 bases. CDR3 length: 15 amino acids. The ends lost 2 bases at V and 4 bases at J; junction bases unmatched: 5. The germline V gene has CDR1 MNHNY and CDR2 SVGAGI (reference sequence). The chain's CDR3 is CASSYPRQGYNEQFF. The CDR3 DNA follows: TGTGCCAGCAGTTACCCCAGACAGGGTTACAATGAGCAGTTCTTC.

CDR3 loop: CASSGTQGASSPLHF. DNA of the CDR3: TGTGCCAGCAGCGGGACTCAGGGGGCGTCTTCACCCCTCCACTTT. This rearrangement joins TRBV9 to TRBJ1-6; TRBD1 matches at 8 bases. V trimming: 3 bases; J trimming: 9 bases; junction bases outside the gene matches: 8. This CDR3 contains 15 residues. The germline V gene has CDR1 SGDLS and CDR2 YYNGEE.

The genes are TRBV6-1 and TRBJ2-1; tentative D call: TRBD2 (6 bases). V gave up 2 bases and J gave up 4 bases, with 15 bases separating them. Per germline, CDR1 MNHNS and CDR2 SASEGT. The length of the CDR3 is 16 residues. Here the CDR3 DNA reads TGTGCCAGCAGTGAATCCTTTGCGGGAAGTTACAATGAGCAGTTCTTC. Translated: CASSESFAGSYNEQFF.

CDR3 sequence reads: CASTAATENSPLHF. CDR3 DNA: TGTGCCAGCACAGCCGCGACAGAGAATTCACCCCTCCACTTT. The chain joins TRBV25-1 to TRBJ1-6; D might be TRBD1 (5 bases). This CDR3 is 14 amino acids long. Germline CDR1 reads MGHDK; CDR2 reads SYGVNS. The ends were cut back, 7 bases at V and 7 bases at J, with 14 bases in the middle.

In regard to this clone: Other DNA sequences from this sample encode an identical CDR3 as well. This chain links TRBV7-3 with TRBJ2-7; D is perhaps TRBD1 (5 bases). The V end was cut by 2 bases, the J end by 2 bases, with 10 bases between. This CDR3 has 14 amino acids. Germline V CDR1 and CDR2: SGHTA, FQGTGA. CDR3 loop: CASSLGQGTYEQYF. DNA of the CDR3: TGTGCCAGCAGCTTAGGCCAGGGTACCTACGAGCAGTACTTC.

The chain has TRBV28 and TRBJ1-1; D call uncertain. The germline V and J ends were trimmed by 5 bases and 3 bases, with 16 bases remaining between them. The CDR3 sequence is 15 residues long. The germline gives CDR1 MDHEN, CDR2 SYDVKM. CDR3 in DNA: TGTGCCAGCAGTGCCCGACTCCTTCACTACACTGAAGCTTTCTTT. This encodes CASSARLLHYTEAFF. The variable domain in full, completed from reference TRBV28 and TRBJ1-1, reads DVKVTQSSRYLVKRTGEKVFLECVQDMDHENMFWYRQDPGLGLRLIYFSYDVKMKEKGDIPEGYSVSREKKERFSLILESASTNQTSMYLCASSARLLHYTEAFFGQGTRLTVV.